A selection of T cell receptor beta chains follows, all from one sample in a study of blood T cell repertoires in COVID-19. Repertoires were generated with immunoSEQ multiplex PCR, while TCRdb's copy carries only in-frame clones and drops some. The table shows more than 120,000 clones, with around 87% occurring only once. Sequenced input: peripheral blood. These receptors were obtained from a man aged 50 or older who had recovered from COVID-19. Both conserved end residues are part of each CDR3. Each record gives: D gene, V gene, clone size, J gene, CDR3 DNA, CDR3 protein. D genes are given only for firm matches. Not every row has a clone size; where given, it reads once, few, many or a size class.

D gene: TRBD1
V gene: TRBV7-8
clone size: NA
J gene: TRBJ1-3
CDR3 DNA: TGTGCCAGCAGCTTATACGACGGCAGGGGGCTGGGAATATCCTCTGGAAACACCATATATTTT
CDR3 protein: CASSLYDGRGLGISSGNTIYF

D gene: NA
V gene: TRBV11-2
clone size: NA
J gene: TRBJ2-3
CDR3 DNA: TGTGCCAGCAGCTTTTCGCGTAGCACAGATACGCAGTATTTT
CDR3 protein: CASSFSRSTDTQYF

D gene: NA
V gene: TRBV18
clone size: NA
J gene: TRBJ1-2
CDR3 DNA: TGTGCCAGCTCGCCGTACTACAGGAGCGACTATGGCTACACCTTC
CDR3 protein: CASSPYYRSDYGYTF

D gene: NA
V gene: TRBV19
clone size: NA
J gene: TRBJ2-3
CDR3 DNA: TGTGCCAGTAGTAGCCAGGGGATCGGCACAGATACGCAGTATTTT
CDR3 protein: CASSSQGIGTDTQYF

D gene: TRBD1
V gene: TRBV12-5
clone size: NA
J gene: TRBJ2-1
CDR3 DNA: TGTGCTAGTGGTCCGGGACAGCCTTCTGGCAATGAGCAGTTCTTC
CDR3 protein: CASGPGQPSGNEQFF

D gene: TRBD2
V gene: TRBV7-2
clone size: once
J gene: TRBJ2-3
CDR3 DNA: TGTGCCAGCAGCTCGTCTAGCGGGGGCCGAAGCACAGATACGCAGTATTTT
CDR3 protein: CASSSSSGGRSTDTQYF

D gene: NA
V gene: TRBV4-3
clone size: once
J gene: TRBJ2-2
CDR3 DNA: TGCGCCAGCAGCCAAGGCCCCGGGGCCGGGGAGCTGTTTTTT
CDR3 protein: CASSQGPGAGELFF

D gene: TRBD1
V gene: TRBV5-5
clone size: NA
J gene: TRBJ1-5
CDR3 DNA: TGTGCCAGCAGCCCCGGGACAGGGGGTTTTCAGCCCCAGCATTTT
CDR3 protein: CASSPGTGGFQPQHF

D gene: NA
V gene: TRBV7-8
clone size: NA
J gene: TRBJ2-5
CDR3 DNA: TGTGCCAGCAATTTGGGGGGTTCAGAGACCCAGTACTTC
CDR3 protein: CASNLGGSETQYF

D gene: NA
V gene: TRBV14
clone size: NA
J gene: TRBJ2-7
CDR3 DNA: TGTGCCAGCAGCCCGTCTCGACTCGGCGAGCAGTACTTC
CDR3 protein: CASSPSRLGEQYF

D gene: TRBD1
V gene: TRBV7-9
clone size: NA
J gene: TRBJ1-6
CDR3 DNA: TGTGCCAGCAGCTATCGGGACAGATCGTCACCCCTCCACTTT
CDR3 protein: CASSYRDRSSPLHF

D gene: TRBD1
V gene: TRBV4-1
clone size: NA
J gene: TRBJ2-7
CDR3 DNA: TGCGCCAGCAGCCTTCCTACACAGGGGAGAGACTACGAGCAGTACTTC
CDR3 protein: CASSLPTQGRDYEQYF

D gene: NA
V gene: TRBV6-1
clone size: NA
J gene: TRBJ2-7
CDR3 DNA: TGTGCCAGCAGTGAAGCCGGACTCCCGTCCTACGAGCAGTACTTC
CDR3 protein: CASSEAGLPSYEQYF

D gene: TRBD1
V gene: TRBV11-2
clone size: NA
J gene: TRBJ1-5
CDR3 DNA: TGTGCCAGCAGCTTAGCGGGACAGCTAAATCAGCCCCAGCATTTT
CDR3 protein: CASSLAGQLNQPQHF

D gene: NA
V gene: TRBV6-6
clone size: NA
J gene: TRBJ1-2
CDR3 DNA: TGTGCCAGCAGTTACGGGCAGGGAGGCTATGGCTACACCTTC
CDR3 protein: CASSYGQGGYGYTF